What follows are 27 T cell receptor beta chains derived from one specimen sequenced in a study of early T cells in non-severe SARS-CoV-2 infection. MiXCR, applied by TCRdb to the 5' RACE reads, yields one record per CDR3 protein. The sample contains approximately 21,000 distinct CDR3 sequences, 4.5% to 5.5% of which appear only once. The sequenced sample was whole blood. All receptors come from an adult who was a healthcare worker with PCR-confirmed SARS-CoV-2 infection or an uninfected control (not recorded which).

V is TRBV6-2 or TRBV6-3 and J is TRBJ2-1; 12 positions agree with TRBD2. With V trimmed by 6 bases and J by 9 bases, 15 bases remained unmatched. From germline, CDR1 is MNHEY and CDR2 SVGEGT. The CDR3 runs 17 residues. This CDR3 is CASRSALGGTSGSEQFF. The CDR3 DNA sequence: TGTGCCAGCAGATCCGCGTTAGGGGGGACTAGCGGGTCTGAGCAGTTCTTC.

Worth noting for this clonotype: A much larger clonotype is one base distant, so this may be a read error. The missing conserved phenylalanine or tryptophan at the end of this CDR3 makes a read error likely. The genes are TRBV20-1 and TRBJ1-1, with a weak D call TRBD1 (5 bases). V was trimmed by 5 bases and J by 4 bases, leaving 8 bases between them. The CDR3 has 11 amino acids. CDR1 DFQATT and CDR2 SNEGSKA come from the germline V gene (reference sequence). CDR3 amino acids: CSASGGTEAFS. The CDR3 nucleotides are TGCAGTGCTTCGGGGGGCACTGAAGCTTTCTCT.

The chain uses TRBV7-2 and TRBJ2-2; 8 positions match TRBD2. The V segment lost 3 bases and the J segment 8 bases; nucleotides outside the gene matches: 5. CDR3 length equals 14 residues. CDR1 SGHTA and CDR2 FQGNSA come from the germline V gene. CDR3 bases: TGTGCCAGCAGCTTCCCGGGACTAGGGGGGGAGCTGTTTTTT. This translates into CASSFPGLGGELFF. The variable domain in full, with the rest retrieved from reference TRBV7-2 and TRBJ2-2, is GAGVSQSPSNKVTEKGKDVELRCDPISGHTALYWYRQSLGQGLEFLIYFQGNSAPDKSGLPSDRFSAERTGGSVSTLTIQRTQQEDSAVYLCASSFPGLGGELFFGEGSRLTVL.

This clonotype was found many times. This chain uses TRBV5-1 with TRBJ2-1; 12 bases are a match to TRBD2. V shed 4 bases and J 14 bases; nucleotides not matched to a gene: 7. Germline V gene data show CDR1 as SGHRS and CDR2 as YFSETQ. The CDR3 runs 13 residues. The CDR3 DNA follows: TGCGCCAGCAGCCCCCTTTCTAGCGGGAGGGAGTTCTTC. Translation gives CASSPLSSGREFF.

This clonotype was detected ten times or more. The rearrangement links TRBV29-1 to TRBJ1-4; no definite D call. Trimming removed 0 bases at V and 8 bases at J, with 13 bases between. Per germline, CDR1 SQVTM and CDR2 ANQGSEA. The CDR3 is made up of 14 amino acids. This chain's CDR3 is CSVEDRKVGEKLFF. As DNA, the CDR3 is TGCAGCGTTGAAGATCGGAAGGTCGGGGAAAAACTGTTTTTT.

The V gene is TRBV7-9, the J gene TRBJ1-4; D is unresolved. Trimming left V 1 base short and J 6 bases short, with 3 bases between. Germline CDR1 reads SEHNR; CDR2 reads FQNEAQ (reference sequence). This CDR3 comprises 12 residues. Here the CDR3 DNA reads TGTGCCAGCAGCTTAGTGGATGAAAAACTGTTTTTT. It yields the protein CASSLVDEKLFF.

In this sample, this clonotype turned up many times. The gene calls are TRBV6-2 or TRBV6-3 and TRBJ1-1; 7 nucleotides align to TRBD1. The CDR3 loop spans 13 amino acids. Germline CDR1 MNHEY, CDR2 SVGEGT. Losses at the gene ends were 5 bases for V and 3 bases for J; bases not matched to a gene: 3. CDR3 coding DNA: TGTGCCAGCAGTCAGACAGGGTACACTGAAGCTTTCTTT. It is translated as CASSQTGYTEAFF.

A few counts support this clonotype. J is TRBJ2-1 and V is TRBV7-3; 8 nucleotides line up with TRBD2. V was pared by 2 bases and J by 8 bases, with 14 bases of the junction left unmatched. CDR1 and CDR2 (germline): SGHTA, FQGTGA. The CDR3 spans 17 residues. CDR3 nucleotides: TGTGCCAGCAGCTTATACCCTCGATCTAGCGGGTTGTATGAGCAGTTCTTC. As protein: CASSLYPRSSGLYEQFF.

This clonotype has more than one count but fewer than ten. The gene calls are TRBV2 and TRBJ1-5, with D unclear. The ends were cut back, 5 bases at V and 6 bases at J, with 14 bases in the middle. Germline V gene sequence: CDR1 SNHLY, CDR2 FYNNEI. The length of the CDR3 is 14 residues. CDR3 sequence reads: CASSRQSAGQPQHF. DNA for the CDR3: TGTGCCAGCAGTAGGCAGTCCGCAGGTCAGCCCCAGCATTTT.

In this sample, this clonotype turned up many times. V is TRBV25-1 and J is TRBJ1-2; D is possibly TRBD1 (5 bases). This CDR3 has 15 residues. Germline CDR1 reads MGHDK; CDR2 reads SYGVNS. The V end lost 4 bases, the J end lost 4 bases, and 16 bases lay between the germline ends. In DNA form, the CDR3 reads TGTGCCAGCAGTGGCGGAGGGGAGCGAATCTATGGCTACACCTTC. This codes for CASSGGGERIYGYTF.

This clonotype was recorded many times. The J gene is TRBJ1-6, the V gene TRBV11-2; TRBD1 agrees at 8 bases. Germline lookup yields CDR1 SGHAT and CDR2 FQNNGV. V lost 5 bases to trimming and J lost 11 bases; unmatched junction nucleotides: 11. The CDR3 covers 15 residues. The CDR3 reads CASSPHGQGNAPLHF. As DNA, the CDR3 is TGTGCCAGCAGCCCCCATGGACAGGGCAATGCACCCCTCCACTTT.

This clonotype was seen more than once but under ten times. The chain employs TRBV9 and TRBJ2-5; TRBD2 matches 9 bases. Germline V gives CDR1 SGDLS, CDR2 YYNGEE. This CDR3 has 15 residues. Germline trimming cut 4 bases from V and 4 bases from J; bases unmatched to any gene: 8. The CDR3 spells CASSSFSGRRETQYF. CDR3 nucleotide sequence: TGTGCCAGCAGCAGCTTTAGCGGGAGAAGAGAGACCCAGTACTTC.

This clonotype was seen ten or more times. V and J are TRBV18 and TRBJ2-5; weak D call: TRBD2 (5 bases). Trimming cost V 0 bases and J 4 bases, with 6 bases left between them. Germline lookup yields CDR1 KGHSH and CDR2 LQKENI. This CDR3 contains 13 residues. In nucleotides, the CDR3 is TGTGCCAGCTCACCACCCCGGGGAGAGACCCAGTACTTC. Amino acids: CASSPPRGETQYF.

This clonotype was detected many times. The chain uses TRBV7-8 and TRBJ2-3, with TRBD2 identical over 10 bases. After removal of 5 bases from V and 2 bases from J, the junction contained 7 bases not matched to a gene. The CDR3 runs to 16 residues. Germline V gives CDR1 SGHVS, CDR2 FQNEAQ. This chain's CDR3 is CASSLGTSGVTDTQYF. As DNA, the CDR3 is TGTGCCAGCAGCCTAGGAACTAGCGGGGTCACAGATACGCAGTATTTT.

This clonotype is medium-sized. V is TRBV11-2 and J is TRBJ2-1; unclear D gene. Trimming removed 7 bases from V and 0 bases from J, with 16 bases in between. The length of the CDR3 is 16 residues. Germline V CDR1 and CDR2: SGHAT, FQNNGV. CDR3 sequence: CASTLLGGRSYNEQFF. As DNA, the CDR3 is TGTGCCAGCACCCTACTGGGCGGCCGCTCCTACAATGAGCAGTTCTTC.

This clonotype was seen at least ten times. The rearrangement links TRBV18 to TRBJ1-1; D unresolved. Trimming took 0 bases from V and 1 from J, leaving 9 bases between them. Looked up from germline, CDR1 is KGHSH and CDR2 is LQKENI. CDR3 size: 15 residues. This CDR3 is CASSPPGGPNTEAFF. CDR3 sequence (DNA): TGTGCCAGCTCACCACCGGGAGGGCCGAACACTGAAGCTTTCTTT.

This clonotype was seen repeatedly, ten times or more. This CDR3 is CASSLRQGDGYTF. For the CDR3, the DNA is TGTGCCAGCAGCTTGCGGCAGGGGGATGGCTACACCTTC. V is TRBV5-6 and J is TRBJ1-2, with 7 nucleotides matching TRBD1. The CDR3 totals 13 residues. Germline V gene data show CDR1 as SGHDT and CDR2 as YYEEEE. Trimming took 1 base from V and 6 from J; bases not matched to a gene: 3.

This clonotype was recorded a few times. The V call is TRBV28, the J call TRBJ2-7; D might be TRBD2 (6 bases). V lost 2 bases and J 7 bases, leaving 18 bases between the germline ends. This CDR3 contains 15 residues. The V gene's germline CDR1 is MDHEN and CDR2 SYDVKM. This CDR3 is CASSLATNGRGEQYF. CDR3 coding DNA: TGTGCCAGCAGTTTAGCGACTAACGGGAGAGGAGAGCAGTACTTC.

By share, this clonotype counts as medium-sized. The V and J genes are TRBV4-2 and TRBJ2-7, with 8 bases fitting TRBD1. V was pared by 1 base and J by 4 bases, with 6 bases of the junction left unmatched. The CDR3 totals 15 residues. Germline CDR1 reads LGHNA; CDR2 reads YNFKEQ. The CDR3 sequence: CASSQASGGKYEQYF. The CDR3 nucleotides read TGTGCCAGCAGCCAAGCGTCAGGGGGCAAGTACGAGCAGTACTTC.

This clonotype turned up a few times. V usage is TRBV5-1 and J usage is TRBJ2-1, with TRBD2 identical over 8 bases. CDR1 is SGHRS and CDR2 is YFSETQ in the germline V gene. V lost 0 bases, J lost 3 bases, and 2 bases stayed unmatched. The CDR3 spans 15 residues. CDR3 sequence (DNA): TGCGCCAGCAGCTTGGCTCTAGCGGGCTACAATGAGCAGTTCTTC. This encodes CASSLALAGYNEQFF.

This clonotype showed up many times. The V call is TRBV4-3, the J call TRBJ2-5; D is possibly TRBD1 or TRBD2 (5 bases each). Germline assignment: CDR1 LGHNA and CDR2 YSLEER. Trimming left V 4 bases short and J 3 bases short, with 12 bases between. The CDR3 contains 14 residues. The CDR3 DNA is TGCGCCAGCAGCCCGACGGGACGTGAAGAGACCCAGTACTTC. Amino acids: CASSPTGREETQYF.

This clonotype qualifies as medium-sized (0.01 to 0.1%). This sequence joins TRBV20-1 and TRBJ2-7; no reliable D call. The CDR3 runs 16 residues. Per germline, CDR1 DFQATT and CDR2 SNEGSKA (reference sequence). V lost 6 bases to trimming and J lost 2 bases, with 23 bases between them. CDR3 in amino acids: CSADSYNLAPTYEQYV. The CDR3 coding sequence is TGCAGTGCCGACTCGTACAACTTAGCCCCTACCTACGAGCAGTACGTC.

A note on this clonotype: This could be a read error, since a much larger clone is one nucleotide away. V gene TRBV7-2 combines with J gene TRBJ2-2, with TRBD2 matching 10 bases. Germline CDR1 and CDR2: SGHTA and FQGNSA. CDR3 size: 15 residues. V was clipped by 4 bases and J by 1 base; unmatched bases: 0. The DNA of the CDR3 is TGTGCCAGCAGCTGGACTAGCGGGAACACCGGGGAGCTGTTTTTT. Translating gives CASSWTSGNTGELFF.

Ten or more counts support this clonotype. The CDR3 protein is CSVPRTSGRQETQYF. Here the CDR3 DNA reads TGCAGCGTTCCCCGGACTAGCGGGAGGCAAGAGACCCAGTACTTC. The chain joins TRBV29-1 to TRBJ2-5; 14 positions match TRBD2. Germline V gene lookup returns CDR1 SQVTM and CDR2 ANQGSEA. The CDR3 runs to 15 residues. The V segment lost 5 bases and the J segment 2 bases; nucleotides outside the gene matches: 4.

The rearrangement joins TRBV6-2 or TRBV6-3 to TRBJ2-7; 8 nucleotides match TRBD1. Germline lookup yields CDR1 MNHEY and CDR2 SVGEGT. V dropped 0 bases and J dropped 7; count of bases not matched to a gene: 8. CDR3 length equals 15 residues. The CDR3, as DNA: TGTGCCAGCAGTTACTCCGGACAGGGTGTTCGAGAGCAGTACGTC. Protein: CASSYSGQGVREQYV.

This clonotype was counted at least ten times. The CDR3 nucleotides are TGTGCCAGCAGCTCAGTATTAGACCACAATGAGCAGTTCTTC. It codes for CASSSVLDHNEQFF. The chain couples TRBV7-9 to TRBJ2-1, with D unclear. Germline CDR1 SEHNR, CDR2 FQNEAQ (reference sequence). V lost 4 bases and J 5 bases, leaving 12 bases between the germline ends. CDR3 length: 14 residues.

This clonotype was picked up many times. This chain links TRBV20-1 with TRBJ2-2; D ambiguous. Germline V CDR1 and CDR2: DFQATT, SNEGSKA (reference sequence). With 6 bases removed from V and 4 bases from J, the gap between germline ends came to 18 bases. This CDR3 has 15 residues. The chain's CDR3 is CSAGPSFSGTGELFF. The CDR3 DNA reads as TGCAGTGCCGGTCCTAGTTTTTCGGGCACCGGGGAGCTGTTTTTT.